The rows below give T cell receptor beta chains drawn from one sample of a study of Graves' ophthalmopathy and Graves' hyperthyroidism. TCRdb re-analysed the multiplex PCR reads in MiXCR, keeping a single row per CDR3 protein. The data show about 500,000 distinct CDR3 sequences, roughly 40% seen once. Sequenced input: peripheral blood or thyroid tissue (not recorded which). These receptors were taken from an adult man with Graves' hyperthyroidism. The CDR3 runs from the conserved cysteine through the conserved F or W. The order of the fields is V gene, J gene, D gene, clone size, CDR3 protein, CDR3 DNA. D genes are given only for firm matches. Clone size is shown for a subset of rows, as once, few, many or a class of expanded clone.

TRBV5-1	TRBJ1-5	-	few	CASGLVGGNQPQHF	TGCGCCAGCGGCTTGGTGGGGGGTAATCAGCCCCAGCATTTT
TRBV15	TRBJ1-6	-	-	CATSRQGKGAGSPLHF	TGTGCCACCAGCAGACAGGGAAAAGGGGCCGGTTCACCCCTCCACTTT
TRBV7-2	TRBJ1-5	-	many	CASSLEYTNQPQHF	TGTGCCAGCAGCTTAGAATACACCAATCAGCCCCAGCATTTT
TRBV20-1	TRBJ2-1	-	-	CSARRGGGLNEQFF	TGCAGTGCTAGACGAGGGGGAGGCCTCAATGAGCAGTTCTTC
TRBV4-1	TRBJ2-5	-	many	CASSQVHRETQYF	TGCGCCAGCAGCCAAGTACATCGGGAGACCCAGTACTTC
TRBV10-3	TRBJ2-5	-	-	CAIKDRATLKETQYF	TGTGCCATCAAAGATCGAGCTACCCTCAAAGAGACCCAGTACTTC
TRBV7-9	TRBJ2-7	-	many	CASSYRSSYEQYF	TGTGCCAGCAGCTACAGGAGCTCCTACGAGCAGTACTTC
TRBV4-1	TRBJ1-2	-	many	CASSPLGPSYGYTF	TGCGCCAGCAGCCCCTTGGGTCCCAGCTATGGCTACACCTTC
TRBV29-1	TRBJ1-2	TRBD1	-	CSVGMQGGGYTF	TGCAGCGTCGGTATGCAGGGGGGTGGCTACACCTTC
TRBV30	TRBJ1-6	-	-	CAWSVLGQGDSPLHF	TGTGCCTGGAGTGTACTCGGGCAAGGCGATTCACCCCTCCACTTT
TRBV7-2	TRBJ1-1	-	many	CASSWGQGPGTEAFF	TGTGCCAGCAGCTGGGGACAAGGGCCCGGCACTGAAGCTTTCTTT
TRBV7-6	TRBJ2-2	-	-	CASSSFPGTGELFF	TGTGCCAGCAGTTCTTTCCCGGGGACAGGGGAGCTGTTTTTT
TRBV20-1	TRBJ2-5	TRBD1	many	CSARSGTGVETQYF	TGCAGTGCTAGATCCGGGACAGGGGTAGAGACCCAGTACTTC
TRBV2	TRBJ2-5	-	many	CASSGVVGVVETQYF	TGTGCCAGCAGTGGGGTTGTCGGGGTTGTGGAGACCCAGTACTTC
TRBV4-1	TRBJ1-5	TRBD1	many	CASSQEYGQGNQPQHF	TGCGCCAGCAGCCAAGAATATGGACAGGGGAACCAGCCCCAGCATTTT
TRBV7-8	TRBJ2-7	TRBD1	many	CASSPDRAGPSSYEQYF	TGTGCCAGCAGCCCTGACAGGGCCGGTCCTAGCTCCTACGAGCAGTACTTC
TRBV9	TRBJ1-2	-	-	CASSVEGDYGYTF	TGTGCCAGCAGCGTAGAGGGTGACTATGGCTACACCTTC
TRBV29-1	TRBJ2-1	-	-	CSVVGRLSYNEQFF	TGCAGCGTTGTGGGCAGGTTATCCTACAATGAGCAGTTCTTC
TRBV11-2	TRBJ2-5	TRBD1	many	CASSLGDRTGIRETQYF	TGTGCCAGCAGCTTAGGGGACAGGACAGGGATTCGGGAGACCCAGTACTTC
TRBV7-9	TRBJ1-1	-	-	CASSYSGQGTEAFF	TGTGCCAGCAGCTATTCGGGGCAGGGCACTGAAGCTTTCTTT
TRBV7-2	TRBJ2-5	TRBD1	-	CASSKTGAGTQYF	TGTGCCAGCAGCAAGACAGGGGCGGGGACCCAGTACTTC
TRBV20-1	TRBJ2-2	TRBD2	many	CSARQAGAATGELFF	TGCAGTGCTAGACAGGCGGGAGCGGCCACCGGGGAGCTGTTTTTT
TRBV6-1	TRBJ1-1	-	few	CASSEVLGTEAFF	TGTGCCAGCAGTGAAGTTTTAGGCACTGAAGCTTTCTTT
TRBV12-5	TRBJ1-5	-	many	CASGFSNQPQHF	TGTGCTAGTGGTTTTTCAAATCAGCCCCAGCATTTT
TRBV20-1	TRBJ2-7	-	-	CSARGGPEQYF	TGCAGTGCTAGGGGAGGCCCCGAGCAGTACTTC
TRBV3-1	TRBJ2-7	TRBD1	-	CASSQEQGLSYEQYF	TGTGCCAGCAGCCAAGAACAGGGGCTCTCCTACGAGCAGTACTTC
TRBV6-4	TRBJ2-7	-	-	CASSARPGYEQYF	TGTGCCAGCAGTGCCCGACCGGGATACGAGCAGTACTTC
TRBV18	TRBJ2-7	-	-	CASSPQGLYEQYF	TGTGCCAGCTCACCACAGGGGCTCTACGAGCAGTACTTC
TRBV20-1	TRBJ1-2	-	-	CSARGWQGSYGYTF	TGCAGTGCTAGAGGTTGGCAGGGCAGCTATGGCTACACCTTC
TRBV9	TRBJ2-7	-	many	CASSASPGPAYEQYF	TGTGCCAGCAGCGCATCACCGGGACCGGCCTACGAGCAGTACTTC
TRBV5-8	TRBJ1-4	-	-	CASSLGGASTNEKLFF	TGTGCCAGCAGCTTGGGAGGAGCTTCAACTAATGAAAAACTGTTTTTT